A selection of T cell receptor beta chains follows, all from one sample in a study of CXCR3-negative and CXCR3-positive naive CD8 T cells. TCRdb re-called the 5' RACE reads; every CDR3 protein appears as one record, without DNA. In total, the table holds roughly 59,000 distinct CDR3 sequences. Sequencing was carried out using naive CXCR3+ CD8+ T cells from blood. The receptor source for this set is a human donor in good health. Some clones in this sample may be carry-over from other donors' samples. Both conserved end residues are part of each CDR3.

len: 15; j_gene: TRBJ2-1; v_gene: TRBV12-3/TRBV12-4; CDR3aa: CASRAGTGPYNEQFF
len: 12; j_gene: TRBJ1-4; v_gene: TRBV2; CDR3aa: CAIPGSGQKLFF
len: 13; j_gene: TRBJ2-7; v_gene: TRBV29-1; CDR3aa: CSVEETDSYEQYF
len: 14; j_gene: TRBJ2-7; v_gene: TRBV21-1; CDR3aa: CASSKDTGSHEQYF
len: 15; j_gene: TRBJ2-1; v_gene: TRBV7-2; CDR3aa: CASSFLGTGGFEQFF
len: 15; j_gene: TRBJ2-1; v_gene: TRBV6-2/TRBV6-3; CDR3aa: CASSRTSGSYNEQFF
len: 13; j_gene: TRBJ2-1; v_gene: TRBV29-1; CDR3aa: CSVDRGENNEQFF
len: 17; j_gene: TRBJ2-2; v_gene: TRBV27; CDR3aa: CASSFSPIYANTGELFF
len: 16; j_gene: TRBJ2-3; v_gene: TRBV7-9; CDR3aa: CASSTRDRGLPDTQYF
len: 16; j_gene: TRBJ2-7; v_gene: TRBV6-5; CDR3aa: CASTPGFRRAPYEQYF
len: 13; j_gene: TRBJ2-7; v_gene: TRBV10-3; CDR3aa: CAISEGSSYEQYF
len: 18; j_gene: TRBJ2-7; v_gene: TRBV21-1; CDR3aa: CASSKGNPTAQGSYEQYF
len: 18; j_gene: TRBJ1-1; v_gene: TRBV11-3; CDR3aa: CASSLLQRAGGPGTEAFF
len: 15; j_gene: TRBJ2-1; v_gene: TRBV27; CDR3aa: CASSLAGGGFVEQFF
len: 12; j_gene: TRBJ1-1; v_gene: TRBV29-1; CDR3aa: CSGGTGPRGAFF
len: 15; j_gene: TRBJ2-1; v_gene: TRBV21-1; CDR3aa: CASSKIRNGRDEQFF
len: 16; j_gene: TRBJ2-2; v_gene: TRBV20-1; CDR3aa: CSAQDQEGSNTGELFF
len: 13; j_gene: TRBJ2-5; v_gene: TRBV12-3/TRBV12-4; CDR3aa: CASRGLAAETQYF
len: 18; j_gene: TRBJ2-4; v_gene: TRBV20-1; CDR3aa: CSARALKAEDASLNIQYF
len: 13; j_gene: TRBJ2-2; v_gene: TRBV7-7; CDR3aa: CASSYRVAGELFF
len: 15; j_gene: TRBJ2-7; v_gene: TRBV6-5; CDR3aa: CASSYSSRAPYEQYF
len: 15; j_gene: TRBJ2-6; v_gene: TRBV7-9; CDR3aa: CASSLSSSGANVLTF
len: 12; j_gene: TRBJ2-7; v_gene: TRBV7-9; CDR3aa: CASSFTGPEQYF
len: 15; j_gene: TRBJ2-3; v_gene: TRBV27; CDR3aa: CASSDSGGAPDTQYF
len: 13; j_gene: TRBJ1-2; v_gene: TRBV29-1; CDR3aa: CSAQLGGSFGYNF